The entry below gives a single T cell receptor beta chain sequence along with its context. Germline values: CDR1 SGHDT, CDR2 YYEEEE. Trimming pared 2 bases from V and 0 bases from J, leaving 9 bases between. This CDR3 comprises 15 residues. This entry is derived from a study of shared T cell receptors in the human thymus. TCRdb's copy holds only in-frame clones and misses some; the assay was immunoSEQ multiplex PCR. Of 650,000 to 950,000 clones in the sample, approximately 85% were seen once. This same sample was also taken into another study, of human thymus T cells. This second report adds: Among the donors, all were healthy Finnish infants having corrective surgery for congenital heart defects. Thymic resections from corrective heart surgery supplied the tissue. Apparent skewing of V and J gene usage characterized both thymic and blood repertoires. Related research found strongly overlapping thymic repertoires in unrelated individuals.

The clonotype comes from a girl less than two years old with a congenital heart defect. The sequencing sample was made of thymocytes. The chain recombines TRBV5-6 with TRBJ1-5; D not resolved. CDR3 sequence reads: CASSLMSSSNQPQHF. CDR3 in DNA: TGTGCCAGCAGCTTAATGAGTAGTAGCAATCAGCCCCAGCATTTT.